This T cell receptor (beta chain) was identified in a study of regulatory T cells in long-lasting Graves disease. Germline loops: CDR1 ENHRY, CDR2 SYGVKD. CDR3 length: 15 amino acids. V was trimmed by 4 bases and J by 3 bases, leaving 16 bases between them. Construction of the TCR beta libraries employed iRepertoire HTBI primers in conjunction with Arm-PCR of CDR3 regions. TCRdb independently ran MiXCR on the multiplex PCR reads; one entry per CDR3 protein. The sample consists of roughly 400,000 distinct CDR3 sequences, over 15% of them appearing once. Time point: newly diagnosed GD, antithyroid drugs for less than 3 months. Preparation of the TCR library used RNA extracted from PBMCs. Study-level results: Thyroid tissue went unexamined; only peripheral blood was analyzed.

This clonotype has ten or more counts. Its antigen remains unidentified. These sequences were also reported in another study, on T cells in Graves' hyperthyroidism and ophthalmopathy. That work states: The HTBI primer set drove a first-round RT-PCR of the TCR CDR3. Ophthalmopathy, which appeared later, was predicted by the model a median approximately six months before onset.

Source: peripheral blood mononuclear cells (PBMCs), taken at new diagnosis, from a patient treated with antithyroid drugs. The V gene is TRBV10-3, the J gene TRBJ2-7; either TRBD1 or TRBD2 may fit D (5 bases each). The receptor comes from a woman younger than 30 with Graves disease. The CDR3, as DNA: TGTGCCATCAGTGGGGACGACACGGGGCTCTACGAGCAGTACTTC. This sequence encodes CAISGDDTGLYEQYF.